This T cell receptor (beta chain) was recovered during a study of T cells in Graves' hyperthyroidism and ophthalmopathy. TCR beta CDR3 regions were amplified from RNA transcripts. A set of HTBI primers served as the primers for a first-round RT-PCR of the TCR CDR3. MiXCR, applied by TCRdb to the multiplex PCR reads, yields one record per CDR3 protein. This table holds around 580,000 distinct CDR3 sequences, over 15% found once. The V and J ends lost 0 bases and 1 base respectively, with 11 bases between them. Germline values: CDR1 SGHRS, CDR2 YFSETQ. The CDR3 contains 15 residues. The TCR was taken from a woman aged 18-29 years with Graves' hyperthyroidism. The sequenced material came from blood. This chain connects TRBV5-1 to TRBJ2-7, with a weak D call TRBD1 (8 bases). The CDR3 coding sequence is TGCGCCAGCAGCTTGGACAGGGGGGGGTCCTACGAGCAGTACTTC. Translation: CASSLDRGGSYEQYF.